Shown below are 2 T cell receptor beta chains from a single sample sequenced in a study of blood T cells in healthy people across ages. For the second PCR, which ran for roughly 6 to 12 cycles, a sample-barcoded 5' primer and a J-beta primer mix were used. MiXCR, run by TCRdb on the 5' RACE reads, gives a single entry per CDR3 protein. The table records roughly 1,500,000 distinct CDR3 sequences, almost 35% of them present only once. The specimen was blood. These receptor sequences come from a woman aged 30 to 39 in good health.

On this clonotype itself: Sequence at one end of the junction differs from germline and may be a read error. The chain recombines TRBV12-3 or TRBV12-4 with TRBJ1-2; D unclear. This CDR3 is 13 amino acids long. This CDR3 reads CASGLEDNYGYTF. CDR3 bases: TGTGCCAGCGGTTTAGAGGACAACTATGGCTACACCTTC.

This chain links TRBV10-3 with TRBJ1-2; unclear D gene. CDR3 length: 12 residues. Trimming left V 4 bases short and J 6 bases short, with 9 bases between. Germline V gene lookup returns CDR1 ENHRY and CDR2 SYGVKD. This CDR3 reads CAISAYRDGYTF. The CDR3 coding sequence is TGTGCCATCAGTGCGTATAGGGATGGCTACACCTTC.